These T cell receptor beta chains were read from a single sample in a study of shared clonotypes between healthy human individuals. Produced via immunoSEQ multiplex PCR; TCRdb's table is partial and in-frame only. This table has about 2,100,000 clones, about 92% appearing once. The sequenced material came from naive CD8+ T cells from PBMCs. The receptors derive from a man younger than 35 in good health. Some clones in this sample may be carry-over from other donors' samples. Each CDR3 is given with its conserved first and last residue. D genes are given only for firm matches. Part of the rows lack a size; the others show once, few, many or a class for expanded clones.

j_call clone_size d_call v_call cdr3_nt cdr3_aa
TRBJ2-1 - TRBD1 TRBV28 TGTGCCAGCAGTCCGACAGGGAACGAGCAGTTCTTC CASSPTGNEQFF
TRBJ1-1 - - TRBV28 TGTGCCAGCAGTTTATCGGCGGTGAACACTGAAGCTTTCTTT CASSLSAVNTEAFF
TRBJ2-1 once TRBD2 TRBV18 TGTGCCAGCTCACCATGGGCTAGCGGAAGCTCCTACAATGAGCAGTTCTTC CASSPWASGSSYNEQFF
TRBJ1-2 once TRBD1 TRBV28 TGTGCCAGCAGTTTTGCCGGGACAGGCTATGGCTACACCTTC CASSFAGTGYGYTF
TRBJ2-2 - TRBD1 TRBV27 TGTGCCAGCAGTTTAGATCCAGGGGGCCGGACCGGGGAGCTGTTTTTT CASSLDPGGRTGELFF
TRBJ2-3 - - TRBV7-8 TGTGCCAGCAGCTTTTTCAGCGGTCCACAGGATACGCAGTATTTT CASSFFSGPQDTQYF
TRBJ1-5 once - TRBV19 TGTGCCAGTAGTATCTTGGACGGTGGCAATCAGCCCCAGCATTTT CASSILDGGNQPQHF
TRBJ1-3 - TRBD1 TRBV29-1 TGCAGCGTCCCCGGGACAGACTCTGGAAACACCATATATTTT CSVPGTDSGNTIYF
TRBJ2-2 - - TRBV2 TGTGCCAGCAAGGTGAACACCGGGGAGCTGTTTTTT CASKVNTGELFF
TRBJ2-3 - - TRBV27 TGTGCCAGCAGTTTACGATGGGGGAAGGGGAGGACAGATACGCAGTATTTT CASSLRWGKGRTDTQYF
TRBJ2-7 - - TRBV27 TGTGCCAGCAGCTCCCTTGGGGGGATCGAGCAGTACTTC CASSSLGGIEQYF
TRBJ2-7 - TRBD1 TRBV27 TGTGCCAGCAGTAGAGGGACAGGGGTTTTGGACGAGCAGTACTTC CASSRGTGVLDEQYF
TRBJ2-3 - - TRBV9 TGTGCCAGCAGCGGGTCGAATCCCACAGATACGCAGTATTTT CASSGSNPTDTQYF
TRBJ2-2 - TRBD2 TRBV9 TGTGCCAGCAGCGTAACTAGCGGGAGGGAGCTGTTTTTT CASSVTSGRELFF
TRBJ2-5 once TRBD2 TRBV9 TGTGCCAGCAGCGTAGGACTAGCGTCGAGGGGAGAGACCCAGTACTTC CASSVGLASRGETQYF
TRBJ1-2 - - TRBV29-1 TGCAGCGTTGAAGTTGTGGGTTTACTGAACTATGGCTACACCTTC CSVEVVGLLNYGYTF
TRBJ2-7 - - TRBV20-1 TGCAGTGCTAGAGGGTACGAGCAGTACTTC CSARGYEQYF
TRBJ2-1 - - TRBV28 TGTGCCAGCAGGCGGCCGGGAACCCAAAATGAGCAGTTCTTC CASRRPGTQNEQFF
TRBJ2-1 - - TRBV7-6 TGTGCCAGCAGTCGAAGGGCAGGTCCGACGGGCGAGCAGTTCTTC CASSRRAGPTGEQFF
TRBJ1-5 - - TRBV7-6 TGTGCCAGCAGCGAAACGGTCAGGGGAACTCAGCCCCAGCATTTT CASSETVRGTQPQHF
TRBJ2-1 - - TRBV18 TGTGCCAGCTCACCAGGCGGGGCAGCCTACAATGAGCAGTTCTTC CASSPGGAAYNEQFF
TRBJ1-4 - - TRBV4-1 TGCGCCAGCAGCCTTCGACAGACAACTAATGAAAAACTGTTTTTT CASSLRQTTNEKLFF
TRBJ2-1 - TRBD2 TRBV11-2 TGTGCCAGCAGCTTCACTAGCGGGAGAGCATCCTACAATGAGCAGTTCTTC CASSFTSGRASYNEQFF
TRBJ2-1 - TRBD1 TRBV4-3 TGCGCCAGCAGCCCCGAAAGCCGGGACAGAAGGAATGAGCAGTTCTTC CASSPESRDRRNEQFF